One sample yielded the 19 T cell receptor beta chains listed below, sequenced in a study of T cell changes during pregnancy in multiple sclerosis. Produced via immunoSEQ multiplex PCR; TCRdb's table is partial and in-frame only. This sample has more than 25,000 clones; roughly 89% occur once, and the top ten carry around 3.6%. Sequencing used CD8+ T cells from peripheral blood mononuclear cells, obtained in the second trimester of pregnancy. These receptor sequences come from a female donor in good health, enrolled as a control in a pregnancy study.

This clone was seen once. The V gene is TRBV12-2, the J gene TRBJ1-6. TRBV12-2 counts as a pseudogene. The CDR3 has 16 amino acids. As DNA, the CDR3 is TGTGCAAGTCGCCCGGAGCGGAGGCGGAATAATTCACCCCTCCACTTT. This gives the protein CASRPERRRNNSPLHF.

In DNA, the CDR3 is TGCGCCAGCAGCCAAGATTGGAGGGTTGGGACTGAAGCTTTCTTT. Encoded protein: CASSQDWRVGTEAFF. V is TRBV4-3 and J is TRBJ1-1; no firm D call. V was trimmed by 0 bases and J by 5 bases, leaving 13 bases between them. The CDR3 consists of 15 residues. CDR1 is LGHNA and CDR2 is YSLEER in the germline V gene.

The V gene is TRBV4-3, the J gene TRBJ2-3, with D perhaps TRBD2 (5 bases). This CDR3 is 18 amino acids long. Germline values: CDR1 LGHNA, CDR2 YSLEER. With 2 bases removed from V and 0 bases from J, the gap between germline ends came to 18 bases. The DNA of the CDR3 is TGCGCCAGCAGCCAACTTGACTCCGGGGTAACTAGCACAGATACGCAGTATTTT. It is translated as CASSQLDSGVTSTDTQYF.

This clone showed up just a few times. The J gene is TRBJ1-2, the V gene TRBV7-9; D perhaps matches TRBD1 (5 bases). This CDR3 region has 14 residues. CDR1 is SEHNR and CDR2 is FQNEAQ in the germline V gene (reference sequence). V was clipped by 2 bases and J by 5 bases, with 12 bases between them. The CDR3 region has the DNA TGTGCCAGCAGCTTATCGACAGCCCTGTATGGCTACACCTTC. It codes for CASSLSTALYGYTF.

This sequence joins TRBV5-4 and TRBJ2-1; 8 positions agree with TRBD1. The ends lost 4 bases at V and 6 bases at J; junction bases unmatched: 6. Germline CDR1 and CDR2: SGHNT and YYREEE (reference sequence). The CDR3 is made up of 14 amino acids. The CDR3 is CASSPGTGLNEQFF. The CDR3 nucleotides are TGTGCCAGCAGCCCGGGGACAGGTCTCAATGAGCAGTTCTTC.

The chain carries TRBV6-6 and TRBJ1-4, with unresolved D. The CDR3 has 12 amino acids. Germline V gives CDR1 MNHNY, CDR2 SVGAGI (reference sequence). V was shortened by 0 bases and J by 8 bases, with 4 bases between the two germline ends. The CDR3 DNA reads TGTGCCAGCAGTTACTCGGGCGAAAAACTGTTTTTT. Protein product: CASSYSGEKLFF.

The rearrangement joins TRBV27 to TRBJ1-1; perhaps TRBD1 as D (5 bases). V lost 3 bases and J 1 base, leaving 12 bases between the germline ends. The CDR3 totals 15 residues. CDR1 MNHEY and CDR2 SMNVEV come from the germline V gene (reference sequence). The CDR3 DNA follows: TGTGCCAGCAGTTTCTCAGGGCGCCAGAACACTGAAGCTTTCTTT. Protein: CASSFSGRQNTEAFF.

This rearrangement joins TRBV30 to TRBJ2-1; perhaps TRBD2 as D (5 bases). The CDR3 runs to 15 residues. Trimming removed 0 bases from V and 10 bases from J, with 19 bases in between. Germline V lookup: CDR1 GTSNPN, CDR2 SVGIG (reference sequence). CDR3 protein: CAWSVGHGIPQEQFF. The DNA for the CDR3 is TGTGCCTGGAGTGTAGGGCACGGGATCCCACAAGAGCAGTTCTTC.

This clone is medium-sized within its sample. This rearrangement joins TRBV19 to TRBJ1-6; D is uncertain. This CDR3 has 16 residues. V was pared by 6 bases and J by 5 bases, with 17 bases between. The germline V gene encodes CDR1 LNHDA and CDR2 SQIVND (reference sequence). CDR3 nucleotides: TGTGCCAGTAGCCCCATGGTGAACACCCATAATTCACCCCTCCACTTT. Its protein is CASSPMVNTHNSPLHF.

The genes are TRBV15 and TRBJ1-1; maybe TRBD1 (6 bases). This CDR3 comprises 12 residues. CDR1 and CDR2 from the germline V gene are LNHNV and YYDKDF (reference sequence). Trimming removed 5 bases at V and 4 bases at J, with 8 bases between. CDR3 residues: CATSPRGTEAFF. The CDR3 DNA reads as TGTGCCACCAGCCCCAGGGGCACTGAAGCTTTCTTT.

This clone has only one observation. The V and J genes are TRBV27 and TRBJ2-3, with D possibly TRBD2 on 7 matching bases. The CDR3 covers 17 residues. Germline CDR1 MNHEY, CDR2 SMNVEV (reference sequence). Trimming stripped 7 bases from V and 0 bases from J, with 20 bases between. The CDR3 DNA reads TGTGCCAGCAATGTTGGGGGGGGCGGCTCTAGCACAGATACGCAGTATTTT. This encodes CASNVGGGGSSTDTQYF.

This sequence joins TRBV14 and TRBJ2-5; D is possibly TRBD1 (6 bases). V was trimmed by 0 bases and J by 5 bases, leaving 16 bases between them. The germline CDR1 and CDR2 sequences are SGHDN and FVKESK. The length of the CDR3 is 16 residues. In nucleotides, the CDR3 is TGTGCCAGCAGCCAAGATTTCAGGGGCCCTGGGGAGACCCAGTACTTC. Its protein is CASSQDFRGPGETQYF.

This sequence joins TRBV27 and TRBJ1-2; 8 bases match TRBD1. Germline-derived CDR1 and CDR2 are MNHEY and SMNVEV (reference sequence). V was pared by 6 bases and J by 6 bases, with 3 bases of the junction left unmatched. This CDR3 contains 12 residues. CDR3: CASSTGGNGYTF. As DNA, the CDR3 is TGTGCCAGCAGCACAGGGGGGAATGGCTACACCTTC.

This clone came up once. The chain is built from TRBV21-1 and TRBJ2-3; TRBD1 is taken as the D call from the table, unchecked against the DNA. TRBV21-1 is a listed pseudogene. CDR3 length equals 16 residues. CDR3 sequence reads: CASSKENGTAPLQQYF. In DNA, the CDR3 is TGTGCCAGCAGCAAAGAAAATGGGACAGCGCCGTTACAGCAGTATTTT.

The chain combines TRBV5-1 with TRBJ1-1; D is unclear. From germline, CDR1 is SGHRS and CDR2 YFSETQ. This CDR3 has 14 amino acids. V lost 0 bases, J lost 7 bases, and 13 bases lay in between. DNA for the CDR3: TGCGCCAGCAGCTTGGCCGGTGGGCAGATTGAAGCTTTCTTT. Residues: CASSLAGGQIEAFF. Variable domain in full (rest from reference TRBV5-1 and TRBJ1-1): KAGVTQTPRYLIKTRGQQVTLSCSPISGHRSVSWYQQTPGQGLQFLFEYFSETQRNKGNFPGRFSGRQFSNSRSEMNVSTLELGDSALYLCASSLAGGQIEAFFGQGTRLTVV.

CDR3 DNA sequence: TGTGCCAGCAGCCCCGCCCCCTCGAGCGGGGAGAGCTCCTACGAGCAGTACTTC. Encoded protein: CASSPAPSSGESSYEQYF. The V and J genes are TRBV7-2 and TRBJ2-7, with 7 nucleotides matching TRBD2. V trimming: 5 bases; J trimming: 0 bases; junction bases outside the gene matches: 16. Germline V gene sequence: CDR1 SGHTA, CDR2 FQGNSA. CDR3 size: 18 residues.

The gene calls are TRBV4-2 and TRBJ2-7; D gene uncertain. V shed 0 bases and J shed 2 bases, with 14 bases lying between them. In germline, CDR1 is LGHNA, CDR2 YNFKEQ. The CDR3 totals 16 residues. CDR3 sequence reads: CASSQEVEKLPYEQYF. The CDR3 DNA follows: TGTGCCAGCAGCCAAGAAGTTGAGAAACTTCCCTACGAGCAGTACTTC.

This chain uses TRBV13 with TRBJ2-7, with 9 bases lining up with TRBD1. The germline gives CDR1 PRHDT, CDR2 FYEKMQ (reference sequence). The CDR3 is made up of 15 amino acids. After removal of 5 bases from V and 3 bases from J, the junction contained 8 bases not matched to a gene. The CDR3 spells CASSPEGTGIYEQYF. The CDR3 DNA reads TGTGCCAGCAGCCCCGAGGGGACAGGGATCTACGAGCAGTACTTC.

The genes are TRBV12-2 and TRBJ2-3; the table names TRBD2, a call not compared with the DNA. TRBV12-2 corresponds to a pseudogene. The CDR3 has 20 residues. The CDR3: CASRLQRVKTGTSVTDTQYF. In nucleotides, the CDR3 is TGTGCAAGTCGCTTACAGAGGGTCAAAACCGGGACTAGTGTCACAGATACGCAGTATTTT.